This is a list of T cell receptor beta chains from one sample in a study of blood T cell repertoires in COVID-19. Repertoires were generated with immunoSEQ multiplex PCR, while TCRdb's copy carries only in-frame clones and drops some. The sample consists of under 80,000 clones, 75% to 90% of them appearing once. Sequencing used peripheral blood. The receptors here all came from a woman of 80 years or more with active COVID-19. The CDR3 runs from the conserved cysteine through the conserved F or W. D genes are given only for firm matches. Size is stated for part of the rows, as once, few or many counts, or as a class when the clone is expanded.

J gene	V gene	D gene	clone size	CDR3 DNA	CDR3 protein
TRBJ2-1	TRBV5-8	-	-	TGTGCCAGCAGCCAAACAGGAGCGGGCCGCCACAATGAGCAGTTCTTC	CASSQTGAGRHNEQFF
TRBJ2-7	TRBV2	-	-	TGTGCCAGCAGCGCCCCCCGGGGGAGGATCTACGAGCAGTACTTC	CASSAPRGRIYEQYF
TRBJ2-1	TRBV30	TRBD2	once	TGTGCCTGGATGCTAGATTCGCCTAGCGGGGCTACTTACAATGAGCAGTTCTTC	CAWMLDSPSGATYNEQFF
TRBJ2-3	TRBV7-6	TRBD2	-	TGTGCCAGCAGCTTAGGACTAGCGGGACGGGTAGATACGCAGTATTTT	CASSLGLAGRVDTQYF
TRBJ1-2	TRBV5-1	TRBD1	-	TGCGCCAGCAGCCCCCGGACAGGGGGACCGAAGGGCTACACCTTC	CASSPRTGGPKGYTF
TRBJ2-1	TRBV19	TRBD1	-	TGTGCCAGTCGGGACAGGGGGCACGATGAGCAGTTCTTC	CASRDRGHDEQFF
TRBJ2-7	TRBV9	-	once	TGTGCCAGCAGCCCCGAGGGCTCACTTCCCTACGAGCAGTACTTC	CASSPEGSLPYEQYF
TRBJ2-1	TRBV4-2	TRBD2	-	TGTGCCAGCAGAGCAGGCGAGACTAGCGGAGTTTACAATGAGCAGTTCTTC	CASRAGETSGVYNEQFF
TRBJ1-4	TRBV5-1	TRBD1	once	TGCGCCAGCAGCTTCAAGCAGGGGGCTAATGAAAAACTGTTTTTT	CASSFKQGANEKLFF
TRBJ2-3	TRBV18	-	-	TGTGCCAGCTCACCTCCAGGCGTTAATACGCAGTATTTT	CASSPPGVNTQYF
TRBJ2-6	TRBV7-8	-	-	TGTGCCAGCAGCTTAGCGGCGGGCACTTGGGCCTCTGGGGCCAACGTCCTGACTTTC	CASSLAAGTWASGANVLTF
TRBJ2-1	TRBV19	TRBD2	-	TGTGCCAGTAGTTTCAAACCGGGGGGATACAATGAGCAGTTCTTC	CASSFKPGGYNEQFF
TRBJ2-1	TRBV9	TRBD2	-	TGTGCCAGCAGCGCGACTAGCGGGAGATTAAAGCAGTTCTTC	CASSATSGRLKQFF
TRBJ2-1	TRBV5-1	TRBD2	-	TGCGCCAGCAGCTTGGACGCGGGAGGCCGGGATGAGCAGTTCTTC	CASSLDAGGRDEQFF
TRBJ2-7	TRBV5-1	-	-	TGCGCCAGCAGCTTGGAGCCCCGGGAGCCATCGGGGGAGCAGTACTTC	CASSLEPREPSGEQYF
TRBJ2-2	TRBV7-3	-	once	TGTGCCAGCAGCTTAAGTCAGGGGATCACCGGGGAGCTGTTTTTT	CASSLSQGITGELFF
TRBJ2-4	TRBV12-3/TRBV12-4	-	-	TGTGCCAGCCGGGCGGGCGGGTATGACATTCAGTACTTC	CASRAGGYDIQYF
TRBJ2-5	TRBV7-2	TRBD2	-	TGTGCCAGCAGCAATGGACTAGCGGGAGTGGGAGAGACCCAGTACTTC	CASSNGLAGVGETQYF
TRBJ2-5	TRBV6-2/TRBV6-3	TRBD2	-	TGTGCCAGCAGTTACGTACCCCTAGCGGGACAAGAGACCCAGTACTTC	CASSYVPLAGQETQYF
TRBJ2-1	TRBV10-3	TRBD2	-	TGTGCCATCAGTGAGACTAGCGGGAGAAGTGAGCAGTTCTTC	CAISETSGRSEQFF
TRBJ2-3	TRBV29-1	TRBD1	-	TGCAGCGTTGAGTTAGGACAGGGGTCAGATACGCAGTATTTT	CSVELGQGSDTQYF
TRBJ2-3	TRBV7-3	TRBD2	-	TGTGCCAGCAGCCCCCTCAGCGGGATAGATACGCAGTATTTT	CASSPLSGIDTQYF
TRBJ1-1	TRBV9	TRBD1	once	TGTGCCAGCAGCTCAAGACAGGGGACAACTGAAGCTTTCTTT	CASSSRQGTTEAFF
TRBJ2-7	TRBV9	TRBD2	-	TGTGCCAGCAGCGCAGGCCACAGCGGGAGGTGGTACGAGCAGTACTTC	CASSAGHSGRWYEQYF
TRBJ2-7	TRBV6-5	-	-	TGTGCCAGCAGTCCCAGGGGATATCGGGAGCAGTACTTC	CASSPRGYREQYF
TRBJ2-7	TRBV6-6	TRBD2	-	TGTGCCAGCAGTTACGGGCGGGAGGGCTACGAGCAGTACTTC	CASSYGREGYEQYF
TRBJ2-2	TRBV5-4	TRBD1	-	TGTGCCAGCAGCTCTACAGGGGGCGCCGGCGGGGAGCTGTTTTTT	CASSSTGGAGGELFF
TRBJ2-6	TRBV27	TRBD1	-	TGTGCCAGCAGAAAATCCGCCGGGACAGGAACTGGGGCCAACGTCCTGACTTTC	CASRKSAGTGTGANVLTF
TRBJ2-7	TRBV19	TRBD2	-	TGTGCCTCGGAGGGCAGGGAGGGCGAGCAGTACTTC	CASEGREGEQYF
TRBJ2-2	TRBV28	-	-	TGTGCCAGCACCCCACTATCCGGGACGAACACCGGGGAGCTGTTTTTT	CASTPLSGTNTGELFF
TRBJ1-4	TRBV5-1	-	-	TGCGCCAGCAGCAGGGGAGGAGGGGAAAAACTGTTTTTT	CASSRGGGEKLFF
TRBJ2-1	TRBV2	TRBD2	-	TGTGCCAGCATGTTTATAGCGGGAGACTACAATGAGCAGTTCTTC	CASMFIAGDYNEQFF
TRBJ2-5	TRBV19	TRBD2	-	TGTGCCAGTAGATTAGCGGGAGGTCGGGAGACCCAGTACTTC	CASRLAGGRETQYF
TRBJ1-1	TRBV6-6	TRBD1	-	TGTGCCAGCAAGTGGGGGGACAGGGAGGACACTGAAGCTTTCTTT	CASKWGDREDTEAFF
TRBJ2-7	TRBV12-3/TRBV12-4	TRBD2	many	TGTGCCAGCAGCTCCTTAGCGGGCTACGAGCAGTACTTC	CASSSLAGYEQYF
TRBJ2-3	TRBV28	-	-	TGTGCCAGCAACCCCCCGGGACAAAGCACAGATACGCAGTATTTT	CASNPPGQSTDTQYF